This section outlines one T cell receptor (beta chain) sequence together with its context. The target antigen is unknown. Germline V gives CDR1 SGHKS, CDR2 YYEKEE (reference sequence). V lost 4 bases to trimming and J lost 4 bases; unmatched junction nucleotides: 14. The CDR3 length is 18 residues. Using quantitative 5'-RACE with molecular barcodes, the authors made TCR beta libraries. TCRdb passed the 5' RACE reads through MiXCR, listing each CDR3 protein once. Of approximately 200,000 distinct CDR3 sequences in the sample, 10% to 15% were seen once. These data belong to a study of CD8 T cells in ankylosing spondylitis. Broader study findings: Reportedly, matched ankylosing spondylitis synovial fluid was significantly enriched for disease-linked clones. Several highly homologous variants made up a TCR beta motif that seemed to typify ankylosing spondylitis blood.

Source material: blood, either unsorted or a sorted T cell fraction (not recorded which). This receptor was obtained from a male donor with ankylosing spondylitis or in good health (not recorded which). This chain links TRBV5-5 with TRBJ2-3; TRBD1 matches at 11 bases. The CDR3 region has the DNA TGTGCCAGCAGCCCCCTTCCTGGGACAGGGGGTTCATCAGATACGCAGTATTTT. This encodes CASSPLPGTGGSSDTQYF.